The 21 T cell receptor beta chains given below trace back to one sample, sequenced in a study of cytotoxic CD8 clonotypes in ibrutinib-treated CLL. Measured with immunoSEQ multiplex PCR; TCRdb has only the in-frame clones, and not every one. This table has about 130,000 clones, approximately 83% appearing once. The sample consisted of PBMCs, taken after 24 months of ibrutinib treatment. The source is a human donor with chronic lymphocytic leukemia.

This chain joins TRBV28 and TRBJ2-2, with 11 bases aligning to TRBD1. CDR1 is MDHEN, CDR2 SYDVKM, per germline. The V gene end was trimmed by 6 bases and the J gene end by 5 bases; junction bases not matched to a gene: 5. CDR3 length: 15 amino acids. The CDR3 DNA reads TGTGCCAGCAGGGCGGACAGGGGGCGAACCGGGGAGCTGTTTTTT. It codes for CASRADRGRTGELFF.

A few counts support this clone. This chain joins TRBV10-1 and TRBJ2-2; D ambiguous. This CDR3 region has 17 residues. Between the trimmed V and J ends, which lost 0 bases and 2 bases, there was a span of 13 bases. CDR1 and CDR2 (germline): WNHNN, SYGVQD (reference sequence). The CDR3 DNA sequence: TGCGCCAGCAGTGAGTCGAGCCTTTCAAGAAACACCGGGGAGCTGTTTTTT. As protein: CASSESSLSRNTGELFF.

V gene TRBV6-6 combines with J gene TRBJ1-1; possibly TRBD1 for D (6 bases). The CDR3 length is 15 residues. The germline CDR1 and CDR2 sequences are MNHNY and SVGAGI (reference sequence). V lost 8 bases and J lost 0, with 16 bases in between. CDR3 DNA: TGTGCCAGCTGGGGGCAGAACTTCATGAACACTGAAGCTTTCTTT. Encoded protein: CASWGQNFMNTEAFF.

V and J are TRBV12-5 and TRBJ2-7, with D tentatively TRBD2 (6 bases). CDR3 length: 15 residues. The V and J ends lost 5 bases and 5 bases respectively, with 19 bases between them. CDR1 LGHNT and CDR2 FRNRAP come from the germline V gene. The CDR3 spells CASGPYTDTGDEQYF. CDR3 nucleotides: TGTGCTAGTGGTCCATACACGGACACGGGAGACGAGCAGTACTTC.

This clone was seen only a few times. The V gene is TRBV18, the J gene TRBJ2-3; 9 bases are shared with TRBD1. The V gene's germline CDR1 is KGHSH and CDR2 LQKENI. J gave up 6 bases and V 2 bases, and 9 bases lay outside the gene matches. CDR3 length equals 16 residues. CDR3 loop: CASSPSQRTGADTQYF. The CDR3 bases are TGTGCCAGCTCACCAAGTCAGAGGACAGGGGCCGATACGCAGTATTTT.

This clone has just a few counts. This CDR3 is also generated by other DNA sequences in the sample. The V gene is TRBV18, the J gene TRBJ1-2; D is unresolved. The CDR3 sequence is 13 residues long. The germline V and J ends were trimmed by 3 bases and 3 bases, with 8 bases remaining between them. Germline-derived CDR1 and CDR2 are KGHSH and LQKENI. DNA for the CDR3: TGTGCCAGCTCACCGGGCACCGACTATGGCTACACCTTC. Translation: CASSPGTDYGYTF. Full variable domain (outside the CDR3, taken from reference TRBV18 and TRBJ1-2): NAGVMQNPRHLVRRRGQEARLRCSPMKGHSHVYWYRQLPEEGLKFMVYLQKENIIDESGMPKERFSAEFPKEGPSILRIQQVVRGDSAAYFCASSPGTDYGYTFGSGTRLTVV.

This clone was picked up one time. The chain recombines TRBV7-2 with TRBJ2-3, with 13 bases identical to TRBD2. Per the germline V gene, CDR1 is SGHTA and CDR2 is FQGNSA. The CDR3 runs to 17 residues. V dropped 5 bases and J dropped 5; count of bases not matched to a gene: 10. CDR3 amino acids: CASSPTLAGGLLDTQYF. Here the CDR3 DNA reads TGTGCCAGCAGCCCGACACTAGCGGGGGGGCTTTTAGATACGCAGTATTTT.

V is TRBV11-3 and J is TRBJ2-2; 8 positions match TRBD2. With 5 bases clipped from V and 0 bases from J, the junction kept 2 bases outside the gene matches. The CDR3 sequence is 15 residues long. Germline assignment: CDR1 SGHNT and CDR2 YENEEA. The chain's CDR3 is CASSPAGANTGELFF. CDR3 in DNA: TGTGCCAGCAGCCCAGCGGGAGCGAACACCGGGGAGCTGTTTTTT.

This sequence joins TRBV6-5 and TRBJ2-7, with 8 bases matching TRBD1. This CDR3 region has 13 residues. The V gene's germline CDR1 is MNHEY and CDR2 SVGAGI. After removal of 6 bases from V and 7 bases from J, the junction contained 8 bases not matched to a gene. DNA of the CDR3: TGTGCCAGCAGGTTCCGGACAGGGAAGGAGCAGTACTTC. It translates to CASRFRTGKEQYF.

The CDR3 nucleotides are TGTGCCAGCTCACCATCCCTCCCCCCTTCAAGGGCGAACACTGAAGCTTTCTTT. It specifies CASSPSLPPSRANTEAFF. This chain links TRBV18 with TRBJ1-1; D unresolved. This CDR3 has 18 amino acids. V gave up 2 bases and J gave up 1 base, with 20 bases separating them. Germline lookup yields CDR1 KGHSH and CDR2 LQKENI.

CDR3 DNA sequence: TGTGCCAGCAGCTTAATGAATCCGGGACAGGCATCTCAGCCCCAGCATTTT. Protein: CASSLMNPGQASQPQHF. The rearrangement joins TRBV7-8 to TRBJ1-5; TRBD1 agrees at 8 bases. The CDR3 contains 17 residues. V shed 2 bases, J shed 6 bases, and the junction held 12 bases outside the gene matches. Germline V gene sequence: CDR1 SGHVS, CDR2 FQNEAQ.

The CDR3: CASSRIDSNQPQHF. CDR3 sequence (DNA): TGTGCCAGCAGTCGGATTGACAGCAATCAGCCCCAGCATTTT. This chain links TRBV28 with TRBJ1-5; D uncertain. The V gene lost 5 bases and the J gene lost 1 base, with 9 bases spanning the gap. Germline V gives CDR1 MDHEN, CDR2 SYDVKM. CDR3 length: 14 residues. Using reference TRBV28 and TRBJ1-5 for the parts outside the CDR3, the full variable domain is DVKVTQSSRYLVKRTGEKVFLECVQDMDHENMFWYRQDPGLGLRLIYFSYDVKMKEKGDIPEGYSVSREKKERFSLILESASTNQTSMYLCASSRIDSNQPQHFGDGTRLSIL.

The V and J genes are TRBV6-5 and TRBJ1-2, with D tentatively TRBD1 (6 bases). Germline CDR1 and CDR2: MNHEY and SVGAGI. V shed 0 bases and J shed 5 bases, with 16 bases lying between them. CDR3 size: 16 residues. The CDR3 here is CASSYSGAGKYYGYTF. CDR3 DNA sequence: TGTGCCAGCAGTTACTCGGGGGCAGGGAAGTATTATGGCTACACCTTC.

The chain links TRBV6-1 to TRBJ2-3; TRBD2 matches 10 bases. The V and J ends lost 8 bases and 2 bases, in that order; junction bases with no gene match: 7. CDR3 length: 15 residues. Germline V gene sequence: CDR1 MNHNS, CDR2 SASEGT. The CDR3 loop reads CASAAGGLYTDTQYF. The CDR3 region has the DNA TGTGCCAGCGCAGCGGGGGGGCTATACACAGATACGCAGTATTTT.

The V and J genes are TRBV28 and TRBJ1-5, with D uncertain. CDR1 and CDR2 (germline): MDHEN, SYDVKM. The germline V and J ends were trimmed by 4 bases and 10 bases, with 11 bases remaining between them. This CDR3 is built from 12 residues. This CDR3 is CASSSGLYPQHF. The CDR3 region has the DNA TGTGCCAGCAGTTCCGGACTTTATCCCCAGCATTTT.

V and J are TRBV6-6 and TRBJ1-2, with D uncertain. CDR3 length: 12 amino acids. Germline loops: CDR1 MNHNY, CDR2 SVGAGI (reference sequence). The V end lost 2 bases, the J end lost 5 bases, and 6 bases lay between the germline ends. The CDR3 reads CASSYGEYGYTF. The CDR3 DNA is TGTGCCAGCAGTTACGGAGAGTATGGCTACACCTTC.

The chain has TRBV7-2 and TRBJ1-5; D is unclear. Germline V gene sequence: CDR1 SGHTA, CDR2 FQGNSA. CDR3 size: 16 residues. V was cut by 1 base and J by 0 bases, with 10 bases left in between. The chain's CDR3 is CASSLVWEFSNQPQHF. The CDR3 DNA is TGTGCCAGCAGCTTAGTGTGGGAGTTTAGCAATCAGCCCCAGCATTTT.

A remark on this clone: In the same sample, other DNA sequences code for this CDR3. This chain links TRBV7-8 with TRBJ1-4; D is uncertain. Germline-derived CDR1 and CDR2 are SGHVS and FQNEAQ. The germline V and J ends were trimmed by 6 bases and 4 bases, with 6 bases remaining between them. The CDR3 has 12 amino acids. CDR3 sequence reads: CASSLSNEKLFF. CDR3 nucleotide sequence: TGTGCCAGCAGTCTTAGTAATGAAAAACTGTTTTTT.

This clone showed up just once. This chain uses TRBV7-8 with TRBJ1-1; D is undetermined. CDR3 length: 12 amino acids. Germline-derived CDR1 and CDR2 are SGHVS and FQNEAQ. Trimming took off 8 bases at V and 9 bases at J, with 16 bases between the two ends. The CDR3 region is CASSPPRVKAFF. The CDR3 coding sequence is TGTGCCAGCTCCCCCCCGCGGGTAAAAGCTTTCTTT.

The CDR3 DNA is TGTGCCAGCAGCAGAGGGGACAGACAGGGGGATACGCAGTATTTT. This codes for CASSRGDRQGDTQYF. The chain carries TRBV2 and TRBJ2-3, with 8 bases that match TRBD1. Looked up from germline, CDR1 is SNHLY and CDR2 is FYNNEI. V lost 6 bases to trimming and J lost 6 bases; unmatched junction nucleotides: 11. This CDR3 has 15 residues.

The rearrangement links TRBV27 to TRBJ2-3, with TRBD2 matching 13 bases. The germline V gene has CDR1 MNHEY and CDR2 SMNVEV (reference sequence). Unmatched junction bases numbered 8, after V lost 6 bases and J lost 5 bases. This CDR3 contains 16 residues. CDR3 nucleotide sequence: TGTGCCAGCAGAAGACTAGCGGGAGGAGATGTAGATACGCAGTATTTT. It specifies CASRRLAGGDVDTQYF.